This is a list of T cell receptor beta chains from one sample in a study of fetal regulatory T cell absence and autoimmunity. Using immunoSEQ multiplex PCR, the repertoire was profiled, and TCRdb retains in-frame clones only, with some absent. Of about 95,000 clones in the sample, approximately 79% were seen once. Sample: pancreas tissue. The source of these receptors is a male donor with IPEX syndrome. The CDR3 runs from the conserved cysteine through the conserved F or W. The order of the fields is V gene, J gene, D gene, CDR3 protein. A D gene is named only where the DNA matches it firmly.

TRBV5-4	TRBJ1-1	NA	CASSVQGYGLATEAFF
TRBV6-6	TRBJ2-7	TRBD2	CASSPPGRENEQYF
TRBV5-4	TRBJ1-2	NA	CASSPRQRTNYGYTF
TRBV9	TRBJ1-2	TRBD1	CASSVLTGVLNGYTF
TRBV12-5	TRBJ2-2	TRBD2	CASGSSGLAGGAGELFF
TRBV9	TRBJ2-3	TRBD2	CASSNSGGASTDTQYF
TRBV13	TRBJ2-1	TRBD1	CASSRGQGFDNEQFF
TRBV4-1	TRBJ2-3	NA	CASSQEGLGTDTQYF
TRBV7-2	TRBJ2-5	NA	CASSTSGQETQYF
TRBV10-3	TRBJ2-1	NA	CAIQGYNEQFF
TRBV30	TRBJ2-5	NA	CAWSVTPQGPGETQYF
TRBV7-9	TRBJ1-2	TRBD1	CASSLGRDRVFHGYTF
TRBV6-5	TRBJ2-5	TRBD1	CASSTRQGEKTQYF
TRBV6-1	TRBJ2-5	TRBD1	CASRHRGLGETQYF